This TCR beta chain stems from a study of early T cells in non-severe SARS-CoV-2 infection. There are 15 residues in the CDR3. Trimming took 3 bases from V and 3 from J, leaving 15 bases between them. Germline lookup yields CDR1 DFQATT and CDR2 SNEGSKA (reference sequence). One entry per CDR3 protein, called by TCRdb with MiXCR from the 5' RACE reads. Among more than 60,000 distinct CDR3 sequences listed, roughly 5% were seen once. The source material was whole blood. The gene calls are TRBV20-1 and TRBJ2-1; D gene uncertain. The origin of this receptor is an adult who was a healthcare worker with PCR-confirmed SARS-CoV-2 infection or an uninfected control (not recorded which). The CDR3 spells CSASVRNSGYNEQFF. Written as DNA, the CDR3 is TGCAGTGCTAGTGTAAGAAACTCTGGCTACAATGAGCAGTTCTTC.